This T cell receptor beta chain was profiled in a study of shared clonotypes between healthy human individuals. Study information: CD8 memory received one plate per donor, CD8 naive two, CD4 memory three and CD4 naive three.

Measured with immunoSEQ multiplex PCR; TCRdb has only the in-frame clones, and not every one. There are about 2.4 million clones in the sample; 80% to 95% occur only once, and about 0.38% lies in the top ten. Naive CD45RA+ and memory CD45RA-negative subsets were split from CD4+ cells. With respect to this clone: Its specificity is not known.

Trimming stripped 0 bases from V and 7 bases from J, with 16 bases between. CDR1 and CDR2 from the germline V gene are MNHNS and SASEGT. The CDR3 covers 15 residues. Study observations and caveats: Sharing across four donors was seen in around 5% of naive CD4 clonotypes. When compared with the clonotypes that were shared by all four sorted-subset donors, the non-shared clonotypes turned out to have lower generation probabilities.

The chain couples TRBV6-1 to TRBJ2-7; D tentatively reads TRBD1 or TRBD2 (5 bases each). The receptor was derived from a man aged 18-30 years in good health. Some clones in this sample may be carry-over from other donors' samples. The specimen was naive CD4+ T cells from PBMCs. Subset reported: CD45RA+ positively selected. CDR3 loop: CASSEAFLGAGEQYF. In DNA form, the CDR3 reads TGTGCCAGCAGTGAAGCGTTTCTCGGGGCTGGGGAGCAGTACTTC.